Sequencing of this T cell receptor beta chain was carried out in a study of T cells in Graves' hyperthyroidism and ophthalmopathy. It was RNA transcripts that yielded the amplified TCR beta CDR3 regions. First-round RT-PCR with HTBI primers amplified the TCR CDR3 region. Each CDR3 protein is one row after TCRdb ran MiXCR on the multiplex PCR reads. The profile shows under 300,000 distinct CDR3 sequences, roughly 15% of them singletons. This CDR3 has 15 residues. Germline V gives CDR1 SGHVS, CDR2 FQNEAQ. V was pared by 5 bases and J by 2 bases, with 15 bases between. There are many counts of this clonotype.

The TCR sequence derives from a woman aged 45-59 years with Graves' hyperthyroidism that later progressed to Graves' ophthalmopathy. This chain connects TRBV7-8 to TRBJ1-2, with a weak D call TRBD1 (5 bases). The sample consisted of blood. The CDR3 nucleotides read TGTGCCAGCAGCGATGGTCAGGGAAGAAACTATGGCTACACCTTC. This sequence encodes CASSDGQGRNYGYTF.